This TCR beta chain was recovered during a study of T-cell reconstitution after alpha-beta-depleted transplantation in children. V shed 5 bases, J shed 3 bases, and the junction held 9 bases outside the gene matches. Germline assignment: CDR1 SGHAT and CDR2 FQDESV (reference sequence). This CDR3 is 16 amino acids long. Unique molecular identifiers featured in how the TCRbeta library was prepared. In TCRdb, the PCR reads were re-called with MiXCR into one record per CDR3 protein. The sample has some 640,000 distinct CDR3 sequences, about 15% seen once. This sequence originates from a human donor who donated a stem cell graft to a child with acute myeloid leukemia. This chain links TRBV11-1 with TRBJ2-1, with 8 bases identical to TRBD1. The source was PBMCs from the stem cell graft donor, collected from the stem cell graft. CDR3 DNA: TGTGCCAGCAGCAAACCACAGGGGGTTTACTACAATGAGCAGTTCTTC. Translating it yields CASSKPQGVYYNEQFF.